The next 20 T cell receptor beta chains were all read from a single sample in a study of blood T cells in healthy people across ages. Using a J-beta primer mix together with a sample-barcoded 5' primer, a second PCR was run for roughly 6 to 12 cycles. TCRdb passed the 5' RACE reads through MiXCR, listing each CDR3 protein once. The sample includes roughly 1.9 million distinct CDR3 sequences, more than 35% seen only once; the top ten take under 25%. The material sequenced was blood. The receptors shown here come from a human donor in good health.

The CDR3 loop reads CASSKGRRVSNIQYF. In nucleotides, the CDR3 is TGTGCCAGCAGCAAAGGTCGGAGAGTCTCAAACATTCAGTACTTC. The chain employs TRBV21-1 and TRBJ2-4. TRBV21-1 is marked as a pseudogene. This CDR3 is 15 amino acids long.

In its sample, this clonotype was seen a few times. CDR3 sequence: CASSQNRVANQPQHF. CDR3 nucleotide sequence: TGCGCCAGCAGCCAAAACAGGGTCGCCAATCAGCCCCAGCATTTT. The chain employs TRBV4-1 and TRBJ1-5, with D possibly being TRBD1 (6 bases). There are 15 residues in the CDR3. Trimming removed 2 bases from V and 3 bases from J, with 11 bases in between. Looked up from germline, CDR1 is MGHRA and CDR2 is YSYEKL.

This clonotype was picked up a small number of times. The chain employs TRBV4-1 and TRBJ1-1, with D possibly TRBD1 on 6 matching bases. Trimming took 4 bases from V and 8 from J, leaving 11 bases between them. CDR3 length: 12 amino acids. The germline V gene encodes CDR1 MGHRA and CDR2 YSYEKL. The CDR3 sequence is CASSPGGGEAFF. The CDR3 DNA reads as TGCGCCAGCAGCCCTGGGGGGGGCGAAGCTTTCTTT.

In its sample, this clonotype was seen a few times. The chain uses TRBV20-1 and TRBJ2-1, with D maybe TRBD2 (6 bases). There are 14 residues in the CDR3. In germline, CDR1 is DFQATT, CDR2 SNEGSKA (reference sequence). The ends were cut back, 3 bases at V and 7 bases at J, with 16 bases in the middle. The CDR3 DNA reads as TGCAGTGCTAGGTCTTGGGACTGGTATAATGAGCAGTTCTTC. It specifies CSARSWDWYNEQFF.

The chain carries TRBV5-1 and TRBJ2-3, with TRBD2 as a possible D gene (6 bases). The CDR3 length is 15 residues. Germline values: CDR1 SGHRS, CDR2 YFSETQ. V lost 2 bases and J 2 bases, leaving 12 bases between the germline ends. CDR3 in amino acids: CASSFRGENTDTQYF. The CDR3 DNA reads as TGCGCCAGCAGCTTCCGCGGGGAAAACACAGATACGCAGTATTTT.

The J gene is TRBJ1-4, the V gene TRBV20-1; unclear D gene. The CDR3 has 14 amino acids. Germline assignment: CDR1 DFQATT and CDR2 SNEGSKA (reference sequence). The V and J ends lost 5 bases and 4 bases respectively, with 14 bases between them. CDR3 nucleotides: TGCAGTGCTCCATACACCCATAATAATGAAAAACTGTTTTTT. Its translation: CSAPYTHNNEKLFF.

The sample holds a few counts of this clonotype. The rearrangement links TRBV7-8 to TRBJ2-1; D might be TRBD2 (6 bases). This CDR3 has 16 residues. CDR1 is SGHVS and CDR2 is FQNEAQ in the germline V gene. The V gene lost 6 bases and the J gene lost 0 bases, with 15 bases spanning the gap. Here the CDR3 DNA reads TGTGCCAGCAGTTATGCCGGGGGATACTCCTACAATGAGCAGTTCTTC. Encoded protein: CASSYAGGYSYNEQFF.

The genes are TRBV3-1 and TRBJ2-7, with D unresolved. Trimming pared 2 bases from V and 3 bases from J, leaving 8 bases between. From germline, CDR1 is LGHDT and CDR2 YNNKEL (reference sequence). CDR3 length equals 13 residues. CDR3 in amino acids: CASSQITSYEQYF. The CDR3 DNA follows: TGTGCCAGCAGCCAAATAACGAGCTACGAGCAGTACTTC.

This sequence joins TRBV2 and TRBJ2-3, with D maybe TRBD1 (5 bases). V was shortened by 4 bases and J by 4 bases, with 9 bases between the two germline ends. Germline V CDR1 and CDR2: SNHLY, FYNNEI. This CDR3 region has 13 residues. CDR3 region: CASSVTEADTQYF. CDR3 in DNA: TGTGCCAGCAGTGTGACAGAGGCAGATACGCAGTATTTT.

The CDR3: CATSRDLGIQGAAGYTF. The CDR3, as DNA: TGTGCCACCAGCAGAGATTTGGGAATACAGGGGGCGGCTGGCTACACCTTC. V and J are TRBV15 and TRBJ1-2; 9 bases are shared with TRBD1. Trimming at V came to 0 bases and at J to 7 bases, leaving 12 bases not matched to a gene. CDR3 length: 17 residues. CDR1 and CDR2 from the germline V gene are LNHNV and YYDKDF (reference sequence).

The CDR3 loop is CSARGTATGANYEQYF. CDR3 DNA: TGCAGTGCTAGAGGGACGGCGACAGGGGCGAACTACGAGCAGTACTTC. The rearrangement links TRBV20-1 to TRBJ2-5, with 8 bases lining up with TRBD1. TRBJ2-7 explains the end of the DNA better; the J call may be wrong. Germline V lookup: CDR1 DFQATT, CDR2 SNEGSKA (reference sequence). The CDR3 consists of 16 residues.

As concerns this clonotype: An end of the junction differs from the germline gene, which may be a read error. This chain joins TRBV20-1 and TRBJ2-1, with a weak D call TRBD2 (5 bases). Germline CDR1 and CDR2: DFQATT and SNEGSKA (reference sequence). The CDR3 spans 14 residues. The CDR3 reads CSARPGVYYDEQFF. For the CDR3, the DNA is TGCAGTGCTAGACCCGGGGTTTACTACGATGAGCAGTTCTTC.

The chain employs TRBV5-1 and TRBJ2-2; D might be TRBD2 (5 bases). The CDR3 runs to 15 residues. CDR1 is SGHRS, CDR2 YFSETQ, per germline. V lost 4 bases and J 6 bases, leaving 16 bases between the germline ends. CDR3 protein: CASSPGYINAGELFF. The CDR3 DNA reads as TGCGCCAGCAGCCCGGGGTACATCAACGCCGGGGAGCTGTTTTTT.

This rearrangement joins TRBV20-1 to TRBJ2-6; possibly TRBD1 for D (7 bases). The CDR3 sequence is 18 residues long. Between the trimmed V and J ends, which lost 0 bases and 0 bases, there was a span of 15 bases. CDR1 and CDR2 (germline): DFQATT, SNEGSKA (reference sequence). The CDR3 here is CSARDLRDSYSGANVLTF. For the CDR3, the DNA is TGCAGTGCTAGAGATTTGCGGGACAGCTACTCTGGGGCCAACGTCCTGACTTTC.

Only a few counts were recorded for this clonotype. One junction end does not reproduce the germline sequence, and a read error may be involved. The chain recombines TRBV4-3 with TRBJ1-1, with D unclear. CDR1 and CDR2 (germline): LGHNA, YSLEER. This CDR3 comprises 14 residues. In DNA, the CDR3 is TGTGCCAGCAGCCAAGATACCCAGAACACTGAAGCTTTCTTT. Residues: CASSQDTQNTEAFF.

This clonotype was observed many times. J is TRBJ2-5 and V is TRBV20-1, with TRBD1 matching 8 bases. The CDR3 is 15 amino acids. After removal of 4 bases from V and 4 bases from J, the junction contained 11 bases not matched to a gene. CDR1 and CDR2 (germline): DFQATT, SNEGSKA (reference sequence). CDR3 region: CSAKSPGGLSETQYF. CDR3 nucleotides: TGCAGTGCTAAGTCGCCAGGGGGCTTATCAGAGACCCAGTACTTC.

V is TRBV4-3 and J is TRBJ1-2; 9 nucleotides match TRBD1. This CDR3 has 16 amino acids. V lost 0 bases to trimming and J lost 5 bases; unmatched junction nucleotides: 7. Looked up from germline, CDR1 is LGHNA and CDR2 is YSLEER. The DNA for the CDR3 is TGCGCCAGCAGCCAAGATCGGACAGGGGTTTGGTATGGCTACACCTTC. Protein: CASSQDRTGVWYGYTF.

This sequence joins TRBV12-3 or TRBV12-4 and TRBJ1-1; D is uncertain. Between the trimmed V and J ends, which lost 6 bases and 2 bases, there was a span of 19 bases. This CDR3 is 16 amino acids long. The CDR3 region is CASSPGPTLYNTEAFF. CDR3 DNA: TGTGCCAGCAGCCCCGGCCCTACTTTATATAACACTGAAGCTTTCTTT.

The chain carries TRBV6-2 or TRBV6-3 and TRBJ2-5, with a tentative D call TRBD2 (5 bases). V dropped 1 base and J dropped 4 bases, with 16 bases sitting between them. The CDR3 runs to 16 residues. CDR1 and CDR2 (germline): MNHEY, SVGEGT. The CDR3 loop is CASSYFGEGSLETQYF. The CDR3 nucleotides are TGTGCCAGCAGTTACTTCGGCGAGGGCAGTTTAGAGACCCAGTACTTC.

The table lists this clonotype with a few counts. The J gene is TRBJ1-2, the V gene TRBV20-1, with D possibly being TRBD1 (6 bases). The V end was cut by 0 bases, the J end by 9 bases, with 14 bases between. The CDR3 spans 13 residues. CDR1 and CDR2 (germline): DFQATT, SNEGSKA (reference sequence). CDR3 in DNA: TGCAGTGCTAGAGATGAGGGGGGGATGAGCTACACCTTC. The encoded protein is CSARDEGGMSYTF.